A selection of T cell receptor beta chains follows, all from one sample in a study of blood T cell repertoires in COVID-19. Sequenced by immunoSEQ multiplex PCR; TCRdb stores in-frame clones only, minus some. The sample yields 350,000 to 450,000 clones, roughly 84% seen once. Sequences were obtained from PBMCs or T cells enriched from blood (not recorded which). All receptors derive from a woman younger than 30 who had been exposed to COVID-19. Each CDR3 is given with its conserved first and last residue. D genes are given only for firm matches. Rows give clone size only sometimes, using once, few, many, or a class for an expanded clone.

TRBJ2-5	TRBV3-1/TRBV3-2	NA	NA	CASKARGGRETQYF	TGTGCCAGCAAAGCGCGAGGAGGGCGAGAGACCCAGTACTTC
TRBJ1-1	TRBV7-6	NA	NA	CASSLMMNTEAFF	TGTGCCAGCAGCCTAATGATGAACACTGAAGCTTTCTTT
TRBJ2-3	TRBV10-3	NA	TRBD1	CAISETGDTDTQYF	TGTGCCATCAGTGAGACAGGGGACACAGATACGCAGTATTTT
TRBJ1-4	TRBV28	NA	NA	CASSPGVGEKLFF	TGTGCCAGCAGCCCCGGGGTTGGAGAAAAACTGTTTTTT
TRBJ2-6	TRBV3-1/TRBV3-2	NA	TRBD2	CASSRGGSGANVLTF	TGTGCCAGCAGCCGGGGGGGCTCTGGGGCCAACGTCCTGACTTTC
TRBJ2-1	TRBV25-1	NA	TRBD1	CASSGGQGSYNEQFF	TGTGCCAGCAGTGGAGGACAGGGGTCCTACAATGAGCAGTTCTTC
TRBJ1-2	TRBV7-2	NA	TRBD1	CASSIRTGASNYGYTF	TGTGCCAGCAGCATCCGGACAGGGGCGTCTAACTATGGCTACACCTTC
TRBJ2-7	TRBV7-2	few	TRBD2	CASSLAISAGAPYEQYF	TGTGCCAGCAGCTTAGCGATTTCAGCGGGGGCACCCTACGAGCAGTACTTC
TRBJ2-7	TRBV3-1/TRBV3-2	NA	TRBD2	CASSQMGLAGYEQYF	TGTGCCAGCAGCCAAATGGGACTAGCGGGGTACGAGCAGTACTTC
TRBJ2-4	TRBV19	once	NA	CASTYGGIHAKNIQYF	TGTGCCAGTACTTACGGCGGAATCCACGCCAAAAACATTCAGTACTTC
TRBJ2-5	TRBV28	NA	NA	CASSLWEGSGFQETQYF	TGTGCCAGCAGTTTATGGGAGGGTAGCGGCTTCCAAGAGACCCAGTACTTC
TRBJ2-3	TRBV10-3	NA	TRBD2	CAISEPGLSADTQYF	TGTGCCATCAGTGAGCCGGGACTATCCGCAGATACGCAGTATTTT
TRBJ1-1	TRBV27	NA	NA	CASSITANTEAFF	TGTGCCAGCAGTATCACAGCCAACACTGAAGCTTTCTTT
TRBJ2-2	TRBV19	NA	TRBD1	CASSISRGGANTGELFF	TGTGCCAGTAGTATAAGCCGAGGGGGCGCGAACACCGGGGAGCTGTTTTTT
TRBJ2-3	TRBV5-8	once	NA	CASSLIPGTDTQYF	TGTGCCAGCAGCTTAATCCCCGGCACAGATACGCAGTATTTT
TRBJ2-7	TRBV6-5	once	TRBD1	CATERDRAYEQYF	TGTGCCACCGAAAGGGACAGAGCCTACGAGCAGTACTTC
TRBJ2-1	TRBV9	NA	TRBD2	CASSVLAGFNEQFF	TGTGCCAGCAGCGTCCTAGCGGGGTTCAATGAGCAGTTCTTC
TRBJ2-3	TRBV7-3	NA	NA	CASSLRTSLSTDTQYF	TGTGCCAGCAGCTTAAGAACTAGCCTAAGCACAGATACGCAGTATTTT
TRBJ2-7	TRBV5-4	NA	NA	CASSLDGGSALGHEQYF	TGTGCCAGCAGCTTGGATGGGGGGTCGGCACTAGGGCACGAGCAGTACTTC
TRBJ1-5	TRBV19	NA	NA	CASSILGGRQPQHF	TGTGCCAGTAGTATTTTAGGGGGTCGGCAGCCCCAGCATTTT
TRBJ1-1	TRBV6-5	NA	TRBD1	CASSTGVGTEAFF	TGTGCCAGCAGTACAGGGGTGGGCACTGAAGCTTTCTTT
TRBJ2-7	TRBV28	NA	NA	CASRKQGEGYEQYF	TGTGCCAGCAGGAAACAGGGTGAGGGGTACGAGCAGTACTTC
TRBJ1-1	TRBV21-1	NA	NA	CASSKLWLNTEAFF	TGTGCCAGCAGCAAACTTTGGCTGAACACTGAAGCTTTCTTT
TRBJ1-4	TRBV18	NA	NA	CASSPLLNEKLFF	TGTGCCAGCTCACCACTCCTTAATGAAAAACTGTTTTTT
TRBJ2-3	TRBV19	NA	TRBD2	CASSIVRTSGTDTQYF	TGTGCCAGTAGTATAGTTCGGACTAGCGGCACAGATACGCAGTATTTT
TRBJ2-1	TRBV2	NA	NA	CASSRGVGNEQFF	TGTGCCAGCAGCAGGGGGGTTGGCAATGAGCAGTTCTTC
TRBJ1-4	TRBV19	NA	TRBD1	CASRSVDRDEKLFF	TGTGCCAGTAGGAGCGTTGACAGGGATGAAAAACTGTTTTTT
TRBJ2-1	TRBV28	NA	NA	CASSLPDPGGYNEQFF	TGTGCCAGCAGTTTACCGGACCCAGGCGGGTACAATGAGCAGTTCTTC
TRBJ2-3	TRBV7-6	NA	NA	CASSLAGGSTDTQYF	TGTGCCAGCAGCTTAGCGGGAGGAAGCACAGATACGCAGTATTTT
TRBJ2-7	TRBV10-3	few	NA	CAISEQGYEQYF	TGTGCCATCAGTGAACAGGGATACGAGCAGTACTTC
TRBJ2-1	TRBV12-3/TRBV12-4	NA	NA	CASTRGNEQFF	TGTGCCAGCACCAGGGGCAATGAGCAGTTCTTC
TRBJ1-2	TRBV11-2	NA	NA	CASSPSPTDRYGYTF	TGTGCCAGCAGCCCAAGTCCGACAGATCGCTATGGCTACACCTTC
TRBJ1-5	TRBV4-2	NA	TRBD1	CASSQWDRVGNQPQHF	TGTGCCAGCAGCCAATGGGACAGGGTAGGCAATCAGCCCCAGCATTTT
TRBJ2-7	TRBV13	few	TRBD2	CASSLGLVYEQYF	TGTGCCAGCAGCTTGGGACTAGTCTACGAGCAGTACTTC
TRBJ1-1	TRBV28	few	NA	CASSSAGLEAFF	TGTGCCAGCAGTTCAGCAGGCCTTGAAGCTTTCTTT
TRBJ2-1	TRBV6-5	NA	TRBD2	CASRAHEREANEQFF	TGTGCCAGCAGGGCCCATGAGCGGGAGGCTAATGAGCAGTTCTTC
TRBJ2-1	TRBV5-3	NA	TRBD1	CARSLDQGDSQGEQFF	TGTGCCAGAAGCTTGGACCAGGGGGACAGCCAAGGTGAGCAGTTCTTC
TRBJ2-5	TRBV7-9	many	NA	CASSSRRLEGGPKKETQYF	TGTGCCAGCAGCTCCCGCAGACTAGAAGGAGGACCGAAGAAAGAGACCCAGTACTTC
TRBJ2-2	TRBV5-1	NA	TRBD2	CASSLGSGGNTGELFF	TGCGCCAGCAGCTTGGGCAGCGGGGGGAACACCGGGGAGCTGTTTTTT
TRBJ2-1	TRBV19	NA	TRBD2	CASSIGTSGYNEQFF	TGTGCCAGTAGTATCGGGACTAGCGGCTACAATGAGCAGTTCTTC
TRBJ2-7	TRBV3-1/TRBV3-2	NA	TRBD2	CASSGGTSGSSYEQYF	TGTGCCAGCAGCGGCGGGACTAGCGGCAGCTCCTACGAGCAGTACTTC
TRBJ2-1	TRBV2	NA	TRBD2	CASSEGGTRLNEQFF	TGTGCCAGCAGTGAAGGAGGGACTAGACTCAATGAGCAGTTCTTC
TRBJ2-7	TRBV5-1	once	NA	CASSSEGAYEQYF	TGCGCCAGCAGCTCGGAGGGGGCTTACGAGCAGTACTTC
TRBJ2-3	TRBV5-6	NA	NA	CASSPIAATDTQYF	TGTGCCAGCAGCCCCATAGCGGCCACAGATACGCAGTATTTT
TRBJ1-1	TRBV15	NA	TRBD1	CATSIRGQALEAFF	TGTGCCACCAGCATTAGGGGACAGGCCCTTGAAGCTTTCTTT
TRBJ1-2	TRBV4-1	NA	TRBD1	CASSPLGQGYSHSNYGYTF	TGCGCCAGCAGCCCCCTCGGACAGGGATACTCCCATTCTAACTATGGCTACACCTTC
TRBJ2-6	TRBV19	NA	NA	CASSQGSGANVLTF	TGTGCCAGTAGTCAGGGCTCTGGGGCCAACGTCCTGACTTTC
TRBJ1-6	TRBV9	NA	TRBD1	CASSVEQGDSPLHF	TGTGCCAGCAGCGTAGAACAGGGGGATTCACCCCTCCACTTT
TRBJ1-6	TRBV6-6	once	TRBD1	CATNKGGQGGSPLHF	TGTGCCACCAACAAGGGGGGACAGGGGGGCTCACCCCTCCACTTT
TRBJ2-7	TRBV7-2	NA	TRBD2	CASSLLAGDTYEQYF	TGTGCCAGCAGCTTGCTAGCGGGTGATACCTACGAGCAGTACTTC
TRBJ1-1	TRBV6-5	NA	TRBD1	CASSSQTGTSEAFF	TGTGCCAGCAGTTCCCAGACAGGGACCTCGGAAGCTTTCTTT
TRBJ1-6	TRBV10-2	NA	TRBD1	CASSTGQGSSILGALHF	TGCGCCAGCAGTACGGGACAGGGGTCCTCTATATTGGGAGCCCTCCACTTT
TRBJ2-7	TRBV11-2	NA	NA	CASSLSGSYEQYF	TGTGCCAGCAGCTTATCAGGGTCCTACGAGCAGTACTTC